The entry that follows covers one T cell receptor beta chain sequence. This specimen belongs to a study of T and B cells in COVID-19 patients. The V and J ends lost 6 bases and 5 bases respectively, with 14 bases between them. This CDR3 region has 13 residues. CDR1 is MNHNS, CDR2 SASEGT, per germline. BIOMED2 TRB-A/B primer pools were used in multiplex TRB PCR. TCRdb reanalysed the multiplex PCR reads using MiXCR and keeps one entry per CDR3 protein. The data show 12,000 to 15,000 distinct CDR3 sequences, under 30% seen once. TRB was amplified from around 250-460 ng of blood genomic DNA. The rearrangement joins TRBV6-1 to TRBJ2-7, with a tentative D call TRBD2 (6 bases). The specimen sequenced was blood. The sequence was collected from a human donor who had recovered from COVID-19. This CDR3 is CASSWQGLDEQYF. CDR3 DNA sequence: TGTGCCAGCAGCTGGCAGGGACTCGACGAGCAGTACTTC.